Below, one TCR beta chain is given with its context. Which antigen it targets is not known. At one end, the junction sequence differs from germline, possibly due to a read error. The record originates from a study of response to subunit inactivated influenza vaccine listed by TCRdb under 2018. About the investigation overall: The study used deep quantitative T cell receptor repertoire profiling to track responses to a trivalent subunit inactivated influenza vaccine. Overall study outcomes, separate from this receptor: The authors proposed that each seasonal influenza vaccination may bring in only a limited number of new T cells.

The CDR3 sequence holds 16 residues, the cysteine and phenylalanine included. CDR3 DNA only is kept here, 48 bases in frame from base 1. CDR1 and CDR2 are drawn from the germline V gene: KGHSY, FQNENV. The library was made by RT-PCR. The instrument given in TCRdb is Illumina HiSeq 2500. TCRdb cleaned the public reads at Q25 with fastp, built clones with MiXCR and kept in-frame beta chains. Entries that share a CDR3 protein sequence are merged under the most common genes and DNA. In this sample the table shows roughly 190,000 distinct CDR3 sequences, 14% of which occur a single time. The biggest ten clones account for roughly 24% of the sample.

The chain joins TRBV16 to TRBJ1-2; the D gene is perhaps TRBD1, from 5 matching bases. The specimen was CD8+ T cells sorted from PBMCs, collected 5 days after vaccination. The clonotype originates from a man aged 45 to 65 who received an inactivated influenza vaccine. Donor details come from another sample of the same person, matched by shared clones. CDR3 sequence: CATSQLTGESNYGYTF. The bases read TGTGCCACCAGCCAATTAACGGGGGAATCTAACTATGGCTACACCTTC.